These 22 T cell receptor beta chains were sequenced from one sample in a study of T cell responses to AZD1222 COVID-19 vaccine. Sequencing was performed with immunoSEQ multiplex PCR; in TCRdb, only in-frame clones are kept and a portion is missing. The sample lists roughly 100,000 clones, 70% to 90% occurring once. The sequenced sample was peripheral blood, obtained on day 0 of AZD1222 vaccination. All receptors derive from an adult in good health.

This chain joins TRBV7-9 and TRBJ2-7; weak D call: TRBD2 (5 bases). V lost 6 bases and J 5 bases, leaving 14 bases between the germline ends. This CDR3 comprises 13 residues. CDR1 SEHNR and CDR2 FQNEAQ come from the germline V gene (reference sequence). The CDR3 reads CASSAGLANEQYF. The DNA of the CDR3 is TGTGCCAGCAGTGCTGGGCTAGCCAACGAGCAGTACTTC.

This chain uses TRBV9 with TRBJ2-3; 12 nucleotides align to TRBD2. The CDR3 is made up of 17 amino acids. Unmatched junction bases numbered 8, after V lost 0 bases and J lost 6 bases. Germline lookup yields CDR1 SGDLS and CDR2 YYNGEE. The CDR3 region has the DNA TGTGCCAGCAGCGTAGACGTCGGGACTAGCGGGTCCGATACGCAGTATTTT. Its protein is CASSVDVGTSGSDTQYF. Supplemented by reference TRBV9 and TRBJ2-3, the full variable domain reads DSGVTQTPKHLITATGQRVTLRCSPRSGDLSVYWYQQSLDQGLQFLIQYYNGEERAKGNILERFSAQQFPDLHSELNLSSLELGDSALYFCASSVDVGTSGSDTQYFGPGTRLTVL.

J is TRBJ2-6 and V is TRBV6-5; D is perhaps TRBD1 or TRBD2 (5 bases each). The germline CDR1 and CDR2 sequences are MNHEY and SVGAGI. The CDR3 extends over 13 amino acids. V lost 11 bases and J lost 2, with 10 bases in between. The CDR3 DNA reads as TGTGCCTCAGGGAGTACTGGGGCCAACGTCCTGACTTTC. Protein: CASGSTGANVLTF.

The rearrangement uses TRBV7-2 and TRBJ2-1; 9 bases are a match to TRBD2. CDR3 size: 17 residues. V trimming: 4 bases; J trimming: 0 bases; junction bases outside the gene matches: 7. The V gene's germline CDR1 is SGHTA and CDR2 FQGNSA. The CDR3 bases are TGTGCCAGCAGCTCCAAGGGACTAGCCAGCTCCTACAATGAGCAGTTCTTC. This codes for CASSSKGLASSYNEQFF.

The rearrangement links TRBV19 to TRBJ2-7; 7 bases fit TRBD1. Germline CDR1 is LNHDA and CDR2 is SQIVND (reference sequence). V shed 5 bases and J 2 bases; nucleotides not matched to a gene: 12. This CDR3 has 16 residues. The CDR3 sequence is CASSFHRDSGAYEQYF. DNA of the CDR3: TGTGCCAGTAGTTTCCACCGGGACAGTGGAGCCTACGAGCAGTACTTC.

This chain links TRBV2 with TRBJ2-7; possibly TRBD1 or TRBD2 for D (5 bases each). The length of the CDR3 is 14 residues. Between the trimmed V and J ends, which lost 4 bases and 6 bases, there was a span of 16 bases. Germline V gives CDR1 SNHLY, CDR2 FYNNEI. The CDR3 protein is CASSVRQGEAEQYF. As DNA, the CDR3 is TGTGCCAGCAGTGTTAGGCAGGGAGAGGCCGAGCAGTACTTC.

As DNA, the CDR3 is TGTGCCAGCAGAACGGGCCAGAATCAGCCCCAGCATTTT. Translated, it gives CASRTGQNQPQHF. The V gene is TRBV28, the J gene TRBJ1-5; D is undetermined. The CDR3 totals 13 residues. Trimming took 6 bases from V and 4 from J, leaving 10 bases between them. CDR1 MDHEN and CDR2 SYDVKM come from the germline V gene.

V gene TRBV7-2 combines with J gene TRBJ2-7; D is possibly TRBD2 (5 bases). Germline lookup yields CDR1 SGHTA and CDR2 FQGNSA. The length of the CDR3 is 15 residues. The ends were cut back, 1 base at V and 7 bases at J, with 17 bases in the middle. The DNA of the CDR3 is TGTGCCAGCAGCTTAGATCTAGAGCGTTCGGGGGAGCAGTACTTC. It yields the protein CASSLDLERSGEQYF.

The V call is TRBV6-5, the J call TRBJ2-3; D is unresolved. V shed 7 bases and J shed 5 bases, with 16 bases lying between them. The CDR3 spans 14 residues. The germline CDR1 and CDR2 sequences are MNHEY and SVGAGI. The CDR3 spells CASTRGSPVDTQYF. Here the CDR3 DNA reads TGTGCCAGCACAAGAGGTTCCCCCGTAGATACGCAGTATTTT.

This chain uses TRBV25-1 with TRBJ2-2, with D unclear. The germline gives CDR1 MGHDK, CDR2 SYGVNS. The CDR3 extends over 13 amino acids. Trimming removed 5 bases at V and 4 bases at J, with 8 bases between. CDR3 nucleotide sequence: TGTGCCAGCAGTCCCCGAGTCACCGGGGAGCTGTTTTTT. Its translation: CASSPRVTGELFF.

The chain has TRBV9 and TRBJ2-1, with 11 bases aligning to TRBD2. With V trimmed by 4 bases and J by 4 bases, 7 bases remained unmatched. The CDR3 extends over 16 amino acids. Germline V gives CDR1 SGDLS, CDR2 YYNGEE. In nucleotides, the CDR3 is TGTGCCAGCAGCCCCCGACTAGCGGGAATGTACAATGAGCAGTTCTTC. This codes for CASSPRLAGMYNEQFF.

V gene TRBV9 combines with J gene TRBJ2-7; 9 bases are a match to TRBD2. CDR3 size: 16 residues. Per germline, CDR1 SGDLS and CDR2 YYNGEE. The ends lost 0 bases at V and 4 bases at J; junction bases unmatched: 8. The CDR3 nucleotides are TGTGCCAGCAGCGTAGGGTTAGCGGGAGCCGGATACGAGCAGTACTTC. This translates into CASSVGLAGAGYEQYF.

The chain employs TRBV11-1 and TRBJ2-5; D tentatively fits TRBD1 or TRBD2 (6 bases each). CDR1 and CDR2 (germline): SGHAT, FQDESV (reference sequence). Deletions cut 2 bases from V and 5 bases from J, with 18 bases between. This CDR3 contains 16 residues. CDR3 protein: CASSLRSLGGLETQYF. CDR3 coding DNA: TGTGCCAGCAGCTTACGGTCTCTCGGGGGCCTGGAGACCCAGTACTTC.

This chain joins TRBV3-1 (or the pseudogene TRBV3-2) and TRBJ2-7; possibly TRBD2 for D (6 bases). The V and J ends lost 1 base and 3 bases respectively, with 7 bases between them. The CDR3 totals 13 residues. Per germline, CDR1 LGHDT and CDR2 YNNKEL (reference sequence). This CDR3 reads CASSQGGDYEQYF. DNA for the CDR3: TGTGCCAGCAGCCAAGGCGGGGACTACGAGCAGTACTTC.

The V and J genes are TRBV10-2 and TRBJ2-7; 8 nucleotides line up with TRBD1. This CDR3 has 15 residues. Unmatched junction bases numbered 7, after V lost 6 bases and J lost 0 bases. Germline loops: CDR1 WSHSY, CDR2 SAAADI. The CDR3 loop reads CASRRQGPFSYEQYF. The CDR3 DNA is TGCGCCAGCAGAAGACAGGGGCCCTTCTCCTACGAGCAGTACTTC.

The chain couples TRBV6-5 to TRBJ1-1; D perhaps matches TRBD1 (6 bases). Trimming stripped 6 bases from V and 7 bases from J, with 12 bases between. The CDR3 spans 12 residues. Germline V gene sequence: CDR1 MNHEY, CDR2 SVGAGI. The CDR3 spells CASSQGSSEAFF. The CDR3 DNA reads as TGTGCCAGCAGCCAGGGGAGCAGTGAAGCTTTCTTT.

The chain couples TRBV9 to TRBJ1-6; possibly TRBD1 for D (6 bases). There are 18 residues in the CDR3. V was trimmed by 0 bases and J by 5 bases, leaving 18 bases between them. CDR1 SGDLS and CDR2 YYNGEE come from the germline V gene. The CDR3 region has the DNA TGTGCCAGCAGCGTAGGAGGGGGGGGGTTAACGGATAATTCACCCCTCCACTTT. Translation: CASSVGGGGLTDNSPLHF.

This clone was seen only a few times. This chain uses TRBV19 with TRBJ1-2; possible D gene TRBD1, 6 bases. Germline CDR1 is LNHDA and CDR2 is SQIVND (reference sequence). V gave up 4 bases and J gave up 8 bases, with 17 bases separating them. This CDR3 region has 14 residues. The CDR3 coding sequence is TGTGCCAGTAGTAGCATGACAGGTCCGCTAGGCTACACCTTC. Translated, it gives CASSSMTGPLGYTF. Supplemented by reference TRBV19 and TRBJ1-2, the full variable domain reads DGGITQSPKYLFRKEGQNVTLSCEQNLNHDAMYWYRQDPGQGLRLIYYSQIVNDFQKGDIAEGYSVSREKKESFPLTVTSAQKNPTAFYLCASSSMTGPLGYTFGSGTRLTVV.

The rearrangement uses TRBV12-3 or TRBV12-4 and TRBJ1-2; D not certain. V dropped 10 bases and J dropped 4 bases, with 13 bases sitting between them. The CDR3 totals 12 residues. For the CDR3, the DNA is TGTGCCACCTCAGTAGGGCGCTATGGCTACACCTTC. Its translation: CATSVGRYGYTF.

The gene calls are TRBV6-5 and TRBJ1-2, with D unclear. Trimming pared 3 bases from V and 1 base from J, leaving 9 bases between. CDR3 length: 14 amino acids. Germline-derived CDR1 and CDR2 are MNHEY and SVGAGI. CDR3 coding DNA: TGTGCCAGCAGTTATAGACAACTTAACTATGGCTACACCTTC. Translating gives CASSYRQLNYGYTF.

Here the CDR3 DNA reads TGTGCCAGCAGCGTAGAAGCGCGCACAGATACGCAGTATTTT. As protein: CASSVEARTDTQYF. V and J are TRBV9 and TRBJ2-3; D is uncertain. The V gene's germline CDR1 is SGDLS and CDR2 YYNGEE. Trimming pared 0 bases from V and 1 base from J, leaving 6 bases between. There are 14 residues in the CDR3.

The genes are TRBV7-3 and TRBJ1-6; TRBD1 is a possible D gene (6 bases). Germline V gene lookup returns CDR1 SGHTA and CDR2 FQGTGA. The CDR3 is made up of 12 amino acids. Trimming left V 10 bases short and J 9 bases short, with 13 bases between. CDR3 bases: TGTGCCACCCCGGAGGGGGTTTCACCCCTCCACTTT. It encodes CATPEGVSPLHF.